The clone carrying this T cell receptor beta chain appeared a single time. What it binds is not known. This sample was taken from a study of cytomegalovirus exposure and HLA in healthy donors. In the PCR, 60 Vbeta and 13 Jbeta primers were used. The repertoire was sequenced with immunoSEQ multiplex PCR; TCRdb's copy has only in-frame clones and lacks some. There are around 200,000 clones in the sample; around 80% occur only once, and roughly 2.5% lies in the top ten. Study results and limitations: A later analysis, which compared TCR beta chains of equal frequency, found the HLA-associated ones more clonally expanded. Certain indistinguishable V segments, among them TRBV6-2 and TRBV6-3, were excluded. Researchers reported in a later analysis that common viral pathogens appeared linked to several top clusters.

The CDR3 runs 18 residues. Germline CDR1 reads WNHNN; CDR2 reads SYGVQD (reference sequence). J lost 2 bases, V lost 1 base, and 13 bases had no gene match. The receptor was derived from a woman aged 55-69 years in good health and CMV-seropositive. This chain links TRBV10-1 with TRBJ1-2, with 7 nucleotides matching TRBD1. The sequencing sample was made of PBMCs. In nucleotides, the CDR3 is TGCGCCAGCAGTGAGTTACGTGCCGGGACAGCGAACAACTATGGCTACACCTTC. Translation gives CASSELRAGTANNYGYTF.